The 27 T cell receptor beta chains below all came from one sample that was sequenced in a study of T cells in Graves' hyperthyroidism and ophthalmopathy. The source material, RNA transcripts, was used to amplify TCR beta CDR3 regions. Using the HTBI primer set, a first-round RT-PCR was run on the TCR CDR3. Via MiXCR, TCRdb re-called the multiplex PCR reads, giving one row per CDR3 protein. In the table there are some 270,000 distinct CDR3 sequences, about 14% of which are singletons. The sequenced sample was blood. The receptors originated from a woman aged 25-40 years with Graves' hyperthyroidism that later progressed to Graves' ophthalmopathy.

The V and J genes are TRBV6-1 and TRBJ1-2; 12 bases are a match to TRBD1. This CDR3 is built from 16 residues. Germline V lookup: CDR1 MNHNS, CDR2 SASEGT. The V and J ends lost 5 bases and 2 bases, in that order; junction bases with no gene match: 6. The CDR3 loop reads CASSLYGTGGNYGYTF. The CDR3 DNA sequence: TGTGCCAGCAGTCTGTACGGGACAGGGGGCAACTATGGCTACACCTTC.

This rearrangement joins TRBV7-3 to TRBJ2-5; 9 nucleotides agree with TRBD2. J was trimmed by 3 bases and V by 5 bases; bases with no gene match: 7. Germline CDR1 reads SGHTA; CDR2 reads FQGTGA. The CDR3 consists of 15 residues. CDR3 amino acids: CASSPKLAGKETQYF. The CDR3 DNA reads as TGTGCCAGCAGCCCAAAGCTAGCGGGGAAAGAGACCCAGTACTTC.

This sequence joins TRBV12-5 and TRBJ2-2; weak D call: TRBD2 (6 bases). There are 11 residues in the CDR3. The ends were cut back, 9 bases at V and 8 bases at J, with 10 bases in the middle. Looked up from germline, CDR1 is LGHNT and CDR2 is FRNRAP. DNA of the CDR3: TGTGCTAGCGGGGACTCTGGGGAGCTGTTTTTT. Encoded protein: CASGDSGELFF.

A remark on this clonotype: This sequence may be a read error, since a much larger clone differs from it by one base. This chain connects TRBV9 to TRBJ2-1; D not certain. The germline gives CDR1 SGDLS, CDR2 YYNGEE. This CDR3 is 15 amino acids long. The V end lost 0 bases, the J end lost 6 bases, and 13 bases lay between the germline ends. CDR3 sequence: CASSVEASASNEQFF. The DNA of the CDR3 is TGTGCCAGCAGCGTAGAGGCGAGCGCCTCCAATGAGCAGTTCTTC.

CDR3 sequence (DNA): TGTGCCAGCAGTTTGGGGGTACCTGAGCAGTTCTTC. Its translation is CASSLGVPEQFF. The chain is built from TRBV6-5 and TRBJ2-1; either TRBD1 or TRBD2 may fit D (5 bases each). Germline V CDR1 and CDR2: MNHEY, SVGAGI. V gave up 4 bases and J gave up 9 bases, with 10 bases separating them. The CDR3 totals 12 residues.

This clonotype occurred a few times. The chain couples TRBV6-1 to TRBJ2-2; tentative D call: TRBD1 (7 bases). This CDR3 has 15 residues. The germline V gene encodes CDR1 MNHNS and CDR2 SASEGT. V was cut by 5 bases and J by 5 bases, with 15 bases left in between. The CDR3 here is CASSRSQGGTGELFF. The CDR3 DNA follows: TGTGCCAGCAGTCGGTCGCAGGGGGGAACCGGGGAGCTGTTTTTT.

This clonotype was picked up a small number of times. The CDR3 nucleotides read TGCAGTGTGGAAGAGGGCAGGGGATTCAATGGCTACACCTTC. Translated: CSVEEGRGFNGYTF. The rearrangement links TRBV20-1 to TRBJ1-2; tentative D call: TRBD1 (6 bases). The CDR3 spans 14 residues. CDR1 and CDR2 (germline): DFQATT, SNEGSKA (reference sequence). The V end lost 7 bases, the J end lost 6 bases, and 21 bases lay between the germline ends.

In its sample, this clonotype was seen many times. V gene TRBV28 combines with J gene TRBJ2-7; D is perhaps TRBD1 (6 bases). Germline lookup yields CDR1 MDHEN and CDR2 SYDVKM. There are 14 residues in the CDR3. V lost 6 bases and J lost 3, with 15 bases in between. The CDR3 is CASRSRDTDYEQYF. In nucleotides, the CDR3 is TGTGCCAGCAGGAGCCGGGACACGGACTACGAGCAGTACTTC.

This clonotype was recorded many times. The chain has TRBV2 and TRBJ2-7, with 7 bases that match TRBD1. Germline assignment: CDR1 SNHLY and CDR2 FYNNEI. The CDR3 sequence is 14 residues long. V was clipped by 6 bases and J by 0 bases; unmatched bases: 5. The CDR3, as DNA: TGTGCCAGCAGGGGGGACAGAAGCTCCTACGAGCAGTACTTC. It is translated as CASRGDRSSYEQYF.

This clonotype has a count of ten or more. The rearrangement links TRBV28 to TRBJ1-1, with a possible D match to TRBD1 (5 bases). The ends were cut back, 1 base at V and 8 bases at J, with 8 bases in the middle. The CDR3 runs to 12 residues. Per germline, CDR1 MDHEN and CDR2 SYDVKM. The DNA of the CDR3 is TGTGCCAGCAGTTTATATGACAGAGAAGCTTTCTTT. It yields the protein CASSLYDREAFF.

This chain connects TRBV27 to TRBJ2-5, with D hard to call. Looked up from germline, CDR1 is MNHEY and CDR2 is SMNVEV (reference sequence). The CDR3 length is 14 residues. Trimming took off 2 bases at V and 12 bases at J, with 19 bases between the two ends. The CDR3 nucleotides are TGTGCCAGCAGTTTAACCTCCGAAACCACCTCCAAGTACTTC. Protein sequence: CASSLTSETTSKYF.

This clonotype came up a few times. The V and J genes are TRBV20-1 and TRBJ2-1; D possibly corresponds to TRBD2 (6 bases). The CDR3 is 14 amino acids. V was shortened by 1 base and J by 9 bases, with 16 bases between the two germline ends. Germline CDR1 reads DFQATT; CDR2 reads SNEGSKA (reference sequence). This CDR3 is CSARAVGAGIEQFF. The CDR3 bases are TGCAGTGCTAGAGCCGTTGGGGCGGGGATTGAGCAGTTCTTC.

This clonotype was found a few times. The rearrangement links TRBV4-1 to TRBJ1-4; a possible D gene is TRBD1 (5 bases). V lost 3 bases and J lost 4, with 15 bases in between. CDR3 length equals 16 residues. Germline V gene sequence: CDR1 MGHRA, CDR2 YSYEKL. CDR3 DNA sequence: TGCGCCAGCAGCCAGCCCGGGGCTGGGAATAATGAAAAACTGTTTTTT. Amino acid sequence: CASSQPGAGNNEKLFF.

This clonotype was seen repeatedly, ten times or more. The V call is TRBV29-1, the J call TRBJ2-3; TRBD1 aligns across 7 bases. Germline CDR1 reads SQVTM; CDR2 reads ANQGSEA. With 4 bases clipped from V and 2 bases from J, the junction kept 6 bases outside the gene matches. This CDR3 has 14 residues. The CDR3, as DNA: TGCAGCGTTGGTGGGACAGAGAACACAGATACGCAGTATTTT. Protein sequence: CSVGGTENTDTQYF.

This clonotype was observed a few times. The rearrangement links TRBV5-4 to TRBJ2-3, with D possibly being TRBD1 or TRBD2 (5 bases each). The CDR3 loop spans 15 amino acids. Germline V gene data show CDR1 as SGHNT and CDR2 as YYREEE (reference sequence). The V gene lost 4 bases and the J gene lost 3 bases, with 15 bases spanning the gap. The CDR3 loop is CASSPGARTTDTQYF. In DNA, the CDR3 is TGTGCCAGCAGCCCCGGGGCGCGAACTACAGATACGCAGTATTTT.

This clonotype showed up many times. The gene calls are TRBV20-1 and TRBJ1-1; D unresolved. CDR3 length equals 16 residues. Trimming left V 1 base short and J 1 base short, with 16 bases between. The germline V gene encodes CDR1 DFQATT and CDR2 SNEGSKA (reference sequence). CDR3 residues: CSARGFGEVGNTEAFF. The CDR3 DNA reads TGCAGTGCTAGAGGATTCGGGGAGGTTGGGAACACTGAAGCTTTCTTT.

This clonotype was detected only a few times. The chain carries TRBV4-2 and TRBJ2-5, with TRBD2 matching over 11 bases. The CDR3 is made up of 19 amino acids. V lost 0 bases to trimming and J lost 4 bases; unmatched junction nucleotides: 13. The germline V gene has CDR1 LGHNA and CDR2 YNFKEQ. The CDR3 protein is CASSQDPLAGGSLGETQYF. CDR3 sequence (DNA): TGTGCCAGCAGCCAAGATCCCCTAGCGGGAGGATCGTTGGGAGAGACCCAGTACTTC.

This clonotype was seen repeatedly, ten times or more. The chain links TRBV29-1 to TRBJ2-5, with 9 bases fitting TRBD1. The trim removed 4 bases at V and 3 bases at J, leaving 9 bases unmatched. Germline assignment: CDR1 SQVTM and CDR2 ANQGSEA. The CDR3 runs to 15 residues. The CDR3 region has the DNA TGCAGCGTTGGGCTGACAGGGGGAATTAAAGAGACCCAGTACTTC. This translates into CSVGLTGGIKETQYF.

This clonotype has ten or more counts. The chain recombines TRBV12-3 or TRBV12-4 with TRBJ2-7; TRBD2 matches 7 bases. V shed 6 bases, J shed 2 bases, and the junction held 10 bases outside the gene matches. CDR3 size: 15 residues. CDR3 in DNA: TGTGCCAGCAGCGGGAGGTCCTTCTCCGCCTACGAGCAGTACTTC. As protein: CASSGRSFSAYEQYF.

This clonotype was observed a handful of times. A much larger clone lies a single base off, so this may be a read error. The chain couples TRBV27 to TRBJ2-7; tentatively, D is TRBD1 or TRBD2 (5 bases each). CDR3 size: 13 residues. Germline CDR1 and CDR2: MNHEY and SMNVEV (reference sequence). Written as DNA, the CDR3 is TGTGCCGGCAGTTCGGGGCCTGCCTACGAGCAGTACTTC. This sequence encodes CAGSSGPAYEQYF.

At least ten counts were recorded for this clonotype. This sequence joins TRBV28 and TRBJ2-7; either TRBD1 or TRBD2 may fit D (5 bases each). This CDR3 is 14 amino acids long. CDR1 and CDR2 (germline): MDHEN, SYDVKM. V was trimmed by 2 bases and J by 1 base, leaving 9 bases between them. CDR3 bases: TGTGCCAGCAGTTTAACGGGACGGTCCTACGAGCAGTACTTC. It yields the protein CASSLTGRSYEQYF.

Details on this clonotype: With a much larger clone just one base away, this may be a read error. The chain combines TRBV10-3 with TRBJ1-6; possible D gene TRBD1, 6 bases. This CDR3 contains 16 residues. Germline-derived CDR1 and CDR2 are ENHRY and SYGVKD. The CDR3 is CANSEGGSSYNSPLHF. The DNA of the CDR3 is TGTGCCAACAGTGAAGGGGGGAGCTCCTATAATTCACCCCTCCACTTT.

This clonotype came up many times. The chain is built from TRBV20-1 and TRBJ2-5; tentative D call: TRBD2 (6 bases). Germline assignment: CDR1 DFQATT and CDR2 SNEGSKA (reference sequence). Trimming cost V 0 bases and J 3 bases, with 14 bases left between them. The CDR3 consists of 15 residues. As DNA, the CDR3 is TGCAGTGCTAGAGAACCGGCTAGCGCCAAAGAGACCCAGTACTTC. This encodes CSAREPASAKETQYF.

This clonotype was found many times. The chain has TRBV18 and TRBJ2-1, with TRBD2 matching 11 bases. With V trimmed by 4 bases and J by 8 bases, 10 bases remained unmatched. CDR1 and CDR2 (germline): KGHSH, LQKENI. The CDR3 length is 16 residues. CDR3 bases: TGTGCCAGCTCACGTATACTAGCGGGAGCCATCGATGAGCAGTTCTTC. Protein sequence: CASSRILAGAIDEQFF. The full variable domain, its missing parts supplied by reference TRBV18 and TRBJ2-1, is NAGVMQNPRHLVRRRGQEARLRCSPMKGHSHVYWYRQLPEEGLKFMVYLQKENIIDESGMPKERFSAEFPKEGPSILRIQQVVRGDSAAYFCASSRILAGAIDEQFFGPGTRLTVL.

The J gene is TRBJ2-7, the V gene TRBV27, with D uncertain. CDR1 and CDR2 from the germline V gene are MNHEY and SMNVEV (reference sequence). V gave up 0 bases and J gave up 3 bases, with 6 bases separating them. The CDR3 length is 13 residues. This CDR3 is CASSLSPSYEQYF. DNA of the CDR3: TGTGCCAGCAGTTTATCTCCCAGCTACGAGCAGTACTTC.

With regard to this clonotype: A much larger clone lies one base from this, so it may be a read error. CDR3 in DNA: TGTGCCAGCAGCCATGGACTCATGCGCTACGAGCAGTACTTC. Translation gives CASSHGLMRYEQYF. The chain joins TRBV9 to TRBJ2-7; D is perhaps TRBD2 (5 bases). Germline lookup yields CDR1 SGDLS and CDR2 YYNGEE. With 4 bases removed from V and 3 bases from J, the gap between germline ends came to 14 bases. The CDR3 covers 14 residues. Combining the CDR3 with reference TRBV9 and TRBJ2-7 gives the whole variable domain DSGVTQTPKHLITATGQRVTLRCSPRSGDLSVYWYQQSLDQGLQFLIQYYNGEERAKGNILERFSAQQFPDLHSELNLSSLELGDSALYFCASSHGLMRYEQYFGPGTRLTVT.

This clonotype was observed at least ten times. J is TRBJ2-3 and V is TRBV27, with D unresolved. V gave up 8 bases and J gave up 4 bases, with 22 bases separating them. Germline assignment: CDR1 MNHEY and CDR2 SMNVEV (reference sequence). The CDR3 spans 16 residues. In nucleotides, the CDR3 is TGTGCCAGCGCCCCGGCTTTGTGGTACTCGCCAGATACGCAGTATTTT. This gives the protein CASAPALWYSPDTQYF.